Below, 15 T cell receptor beta chains from the same sample are listed, as sequenced in a study of cytomegalovirus exposure and HLA in healthy donors. PCR employed 60 Vbeta and 13 Jbeta primers. Measured with immunoSEQ multiplex PCR; TCRdb has only the in-frame clones, and not every one. The table records 150,000 to 200,000 clones, roughly two thirds of them present only once. Sequencing was carried out using PBMCs. The source is a young woman in good health and CMV-seronegative.

The chain links TRBV9 to TRBJ2-1; weak D call: TRBD2 (6 bases). The CDR3 loop spans 13 amino acids. Trimming removed 4 bases at V and 8 bases at J, with 13 bases between. The V gene's germline CDR1 is SGDLS and CDR2 YYNGEE. CDR3 nucleotide sequence: TGTGCCAGCAGCTTGCGCGGGGTGGATGAGCAGTTCTTC. Encoded protein: CASSLRGVDEQFF.

CDR3 loop: CASSSKGGSEQFF. CDR3 sequence (DNA): TGTGCCAGCAGCTCAAAGGGGGGGAGTGAGCAGTTCTTC. This chain connects TRBV5-6 to TRBJ2-1, with D possibly being TRBD2 (7 bases). Trimming removed 3 bases from V and 9 bases from J, with 13 bases in between. The CDR3 has 13 residues. From germline, CDR1 is SGHDT and CDR2 YYEEEE.

The rearrangement links TRBV10-3 to TRBJ1-3; 8 bases are a match to TRBD1. The CDR3 sequence is 15 residues long. Germline assignment: CDR1 ENHRY and CDR2 SYGVKD. Germline trimming cut 2 bases from V and 0 bases from J; bases unmatched to any gene: 0. The CDR3 DNA sequence: TGTGCCATCAGTGAGGACAGGGGCTCTGGAAACACCATATATTTT. Translation: CAISEDRGSGNTIYF.

The V gene is TRBV7-9, the J gene TRBJ1-6; 9 bases are a match to TRBD1. Germline V gene lookup returns CDR1 SEHNR and CDR2 FQNEAQ (reference sequence). Losses at the gene ends were 5 bases for V and 9 bases for J; bases not matched to a gene: 5. There are 14 residues in the CDR3. Written as DNA, the CDR3 is TGTGCCAGCAGCCATGGGACAGGGAGTTCACCCCTCCACTTT. Protein product: CASSHGTGSSPLHF.

This clone was recorded a few times. This rearrangement joins TRBV6-1 to TRBJ2-7, with D possibly being TRBD1 (6 bases). V was clipped by 6 bases and J by 7 bases, with 13 bases between them. Germline values: CDR1 MNHNS, CDR2 SASEGT. This CDR3 contains 12 residues. The CDR3 DNA is TGTGCCAGCAGAGCAGGGGAGTGGGAGCAGTACTTC. Amino acids: CASRAGEWEQYF.

The chain has TRBV15 and TRBJ1-1, with D unclear. The CDR3 sequence is 13 residues long. V dropped 0 bases and J dropped 3 bases, with 5 bases sitting between them. Germline CDR1 reads LNHNV; CDR2 reads YYDKDF (reference sequence). As DNA, the CDR3 is TGTGCCACCAGCAGAGATTTAGACACTGAAGCTTTCTTT. It translates to CATSRDLDTEAFF.

V gene TRBV5-1 combines with J gene TRBJ1-1; D uncertain. Between the trimmed V and J ends, which lost 0 bases and 3 bases, there was a span of 9 bases. The CDR3 totals 14 residues. Germline V gene sequence: CDR1 SGHRS, CDR2 YFSETQ. CDR3 coding DNA: TGCGCCAGCAGCTTGGGAGACTATGACACTGAAGCTTTCTTT. Translating it yields CASSLGDYDTEAFF. Drawing the rest from reference TRBV5-1 and TRBJ1-1, the complete variable domain is KAGVTQTPRYLIKTRGQQVTLSCSPISGHRSVSWYQQTPGQGLQFLFEYFSETQRNKGNFPGRFSGRQFSNSRSEMNVSTLELGDSALYLCASSLGDYDTEAFFGQGTRLTVV.

The chain has TRBV15 and TRBJ2-3; 9 positions match TRBD1. The junction had 2 bases not matched to a gene; V was cut back by 3 bases and J by 4 bases. Germline V gene data show CDR1 as LNHNV and CDR2 as YYDKDF (reference sequence). The CDR3 extends over 14 amino acids. CDR3 in amino acids: CATSRTGGADTQYF. In nucleotides, the CDR3 is TGTGCCACCAGCAGGACAGGGGGGGCAGATACGCAGTATTTT.

A few counts support this clone. This chain uses TRBV5-1 with TRBJ2-7; D might be TRBD2 (5 bases). V lost 0 bases, J lost 6 bases, and 10 bases lay in between. CDR3 length equals 13 residues. CDR1 is SGHRS, CDR2 YFSETQ, per germline. CDR3 bases: TGCGCCAGCAGCTTGGAGGTCGAGGGCGAGCAGTACTTC. The encoded protein is CASSLEVEGEQYF.

The CDR3 is CASSERQGARETQYF. CDR3 nucleotides: TGTGCCAGCAGTGAACGGCAGGGGGCAAGAGAGACCCAGTACTTC. The chain joins TRBV2 to TRBJ2-5; 8 nucleotides agree with TRBD1. Germline lookup yields CDR1 SNHLY and CDR2 FYNNEI. With 2 bases clipped from V and 4 bases from J, the junction kept 6 bases outside the gene matches. This CDR3 is built from 15 residues.

The V call is TRBV7-2, the J call TRBJ2-5, with 11 bases aligning to TRBD1. After removal of 5 bases from V and 2 bases from J, the junction contained 4 bases not matched to a gene. CDR3 size: 15 residues. The germline CDR1 and CDR2 sequences are SGHTA and FQGNSA. The chain's CDR3 is CASSSWDRGQETQYF. The CDR3 DNA sequence: TGTGCCAGCAGCAGCTGGGACAGGGGGCAAGAGACCCAGTACTTC.

The rearrangement uses TRBV19 and TRBJ2-6; TRBD2 is a possible D gene (6 bases). Trimming cost V 3 bases and J 0 bases, with 9 bases left between them. Germline CDR1 and CDR2: LNHDA and SQIVND (reference sequence). This CDR3 has 16 amino acids. CDR3 amino acids: CASSIQGLSGANVLTF. CDR3 nucleotides: TGTGCCAGTAGTATCCAGGGACTCTCTGGGGCCAACGTCCTGACTTTC.

The chain links TRBV7-7 to TRBJ2-2; TRBD2 agrees at 9 bases. CDR3 length: 15 residues. Losses at the gene ends were 4 bases for V and 7 bases for J; bases not matched to a gene: 7. Germline V gene lookup returns CDR1 SSHAT and CDR2 FNYEAQ (reference sequence). The CDR3 nucleotides read TGTGCCAGCAGCTCGGGACTAGCTGGGGGCGGGGAGCTGTTTTTT. Amino acids: CASSSGLAGGGELFF.

This chain joins TRBV19 and TRBJ1-5; D is possibly TRBD1 (6 bases). This CDR3 region has 13 residues. With 4 bases removed from V and 7 bases from J, the gap between germline ends came to 11 bases. Germline assignment: CDR1 LNHDA and CDR2 SQIVND (reference sequence). DNA of the CDR3: TGTGCCAGTAGTAGGGATCAGGGGCAGCCCCAGCATTTT. Translated: CASSRDQGQPQHF.

The genes are TRBV7-3 and TRBJ1-1, with D unresolved. The CDR3 has 13 residues. V was shortened by 2 bases and J by 3 bases, with 7 bases between the two germline ends. The germline V gene has CDR1 SGHTA and CDR2 FQGTGA. The CDR3 sequence is CASSLGDYTEAFF. The DNA of the CDR3 is TGTGCCAGCAGCTTAGGAGACTACACTGAAGCTTTCTTT.